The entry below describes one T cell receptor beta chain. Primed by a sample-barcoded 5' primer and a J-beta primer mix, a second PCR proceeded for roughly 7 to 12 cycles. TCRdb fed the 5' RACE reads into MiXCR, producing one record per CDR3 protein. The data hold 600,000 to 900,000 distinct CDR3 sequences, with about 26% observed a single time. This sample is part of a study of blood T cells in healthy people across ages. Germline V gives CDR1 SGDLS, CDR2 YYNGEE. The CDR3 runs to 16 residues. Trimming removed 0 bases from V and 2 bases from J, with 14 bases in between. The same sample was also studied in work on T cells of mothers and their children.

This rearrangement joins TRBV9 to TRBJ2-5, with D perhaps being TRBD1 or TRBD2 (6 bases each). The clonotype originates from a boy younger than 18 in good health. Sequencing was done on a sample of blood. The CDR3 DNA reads TGTGCCAGCAGCGTAGACGAGGGGGGTAGGCAAGAGACCCAGTACTTC. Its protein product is CASSVDEGGRQETQYF. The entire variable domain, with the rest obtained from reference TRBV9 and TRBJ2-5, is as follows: DSGVTQTPKHLITATGQRVTLRCSPRSGDLSVYWYQQSLDQGLQFLIQYYNGEERAKGNILERFSAQQFPDLHSELNLSSLELGDSALYFCASSVDEGGRQETQYFGPGTRLLVL.